These 26 T cell receptor beta chains were all obtained from the same sample, sequenced in a study of blood T cells in healthy people across ages (dated by TCRdb to between 2015 and 2017). The library relied on 5' RACE. This sample was sequenced with an Illumina HiSeq 2500. A second PCR of about 7 to 12 cycles was run with a J-beta primer mix and a sample-barcoded 5' primer. In TCRdb, the public reads were trimmed at Q25 with fastp and aligned with MiXCR, with productive beta chains retained. Rows matching on CDR3 protein sequence are summarized as one entry with the most common DNA and genes. Across this sample there are hundreds of thousands of distinct CDR3 sequences, with around three fifths seen only once. Of the sample, 25% to 30% falls within the top ten clones. Sequencing was performed on blood. These receptors came from a man aged 35 to 55 in good health.

V is TRBV10-3 and J is TRBJ2-1, with TRBD2 matching 7 bases. CDR1 and CDR2 (germline): ENHRY, SYGVKD. This CDR3 region has 19 residues. V lost 5 bases and J lost 0; bases outside the gene matches: 16. Written as DNA, the CDR3 is TGTGCCATCAGTCGCGACAGACGGGGGGACCGCGGCTCCTACAATGAGCAGTTCTTC. Its translation is CAISRDRRGDRGSYNEQFF.

This clonotype was recorded a few times. The rearrangement links TRBV10-3 to TRBJ1-2; D is unclear. From germline, CDR1 is ENHRY and CDR2 SYGVKD. V gave up 10 bases and J gave up 1 base, with 16 bases separating them. This CDR3 is 14 amino acids long. The CDR3 reads CANKPPGSNYGYTF. The CDR3 nucleotides are TGTGCCAACAAACCCCCGGGAAGTAACTATGGCTACACCTTC.

This clonotype has just one count. The V and J genes are TRBV4-3 and TRBJ2-3; unclear D gene. This CDR3 contains 14 residues. Germline V lookup: CDR1 LGHNA, CDR2 YSLEER. The V end was cut by 0 bases, the J end by 4 bases, with 8 bases between. The DNA of the CDR3 is TGCGCCAGCAGCCAAGATAGGGTTGCAGATACGCAGTATTTT. Protein product: CASSQDRVADTQYF.

The chain has TRBV12-3 or TRBV12-4 and TRBJ2-5, with TRBD2 identical over 9 bases. The CDR3 contains 17 residues. The V and J ends lost 3 bases and 5 bases, in that order; junction bases with no gene match: 13. The CDR3 sequence is CASSFLGRLAGSETQYF. The CDR3 DNA reads as TGTGCCAGCAGTTTCCTTGGACGTCTAGCGGGATCTGAGACCCAGTACTTC.

In this sample, this clonotype turned up a few times. This chain connects TRBV9 to TRBJ1-5; D gene unclear. The germline V and J ends were trimmed by 1 base and 7 bases, with 15 bases remaining between them. The length of the CDR3 is 15 residues. Germline V gene lookup returns CDR1 SGDLS and CDR2 YYNGEE. The DNA of the CDR3 is TGTGCCAGCAGCGTATCTCCTATGGGAAGCCAGCCCCAGCATTTT. This sequence encodes CASSVSPMGSQPQHF.

The V gene is TRBV12-3 or TRBV12-4, the J gene TRBJ2-1; 10 nucleotides line up with TRBD2. V lost 7 bases, J lost 6 bases, and 12 bases stayed unmatched. This CDR3 region has 16 residues. As DNA, the CDR3 is TGTGCCAGCATCCAGCCCGGACTAGCGGCCCTCAATGAGCAGTTCTTC. As protein: CASIQPGLAALNEQFF.

The gene calls are TRBV7-9 and TRBJ2-7; D perhaps matches TRBD2 (6 bases). V was clipped by 10 bases and J by 2 bases, with 15 bases between them. Looked up from germline, CDR1 is SEHNR and CDR2 is FQNEAQ (reference sequence). The CDR3 is made up of 13 amino acids. The DNA for the CDR3 is TGTGCCAACCGGGGACGGGAGACCTACGAGCAGTACTTC. This translates into CANRGRETYEQYF.

This clonotype was seen a single time. The V gene is TRBV28, the J gene TRBJ2-3; 9 bases agree with TRBD1. The ends lost 9 bases at V and 4 bases at J; junction bases unmatched: 17. Germline V gene data show CDR1 as MDHEN and CDR2 as SYDVKM. The CDR3 contains 17 residues. The CDR3 reads CASITITGTGIADTQYF. DNA of the CDR3: TGTGCCAGTATTACAATCACCGGGACAGGGATCGCAGATACGCAGTATTTT.

This clonotype was observed a single time. V gene TRBV5-5 combines with J gene TRBJ2-7; 7 nucleotides align to TRBD1. The end of the DNA aligns better with TRBJ2-5, so the J call may be wrong. CDR3 size: 15 residues. The germline CDR1 and CDR2 sequences are SGHKS and YYEKEE (reference sequence). The CDR3 sequence: CASSVGTAPQETQYF. The CDR3 DNA reads TGTGCCAGTAGCGTTGGGACAGCACCCCAAGAGACCCAGTACTTC.

The chain employs TRBV9 and TRBJ2-1; perhaps D is TRBD1 or TRBD2 (6 bases each). Germline CDR1 SGDLS, CDR2 YYNGEE. CDR3 size: 15 residues. V gave up 0 bases and J gave up 5 bases, with 12 bases separating them. The CDR3 loop reads CASSVGWGADNEQFF. DNA for the CDR3: TGTGCCAGCAGCGTAGGTTGGGGGGCGGACAATGAGCAGTTCTTC.

This chain links TRBV5-1 with TRBJ2-7; possibly TRBD2 for D (5 bases). The ends were cut back, 7 bases at V and 4 bases at J, with 18 bases in the middle. In germline, CDR1 is SGHRS, CDR2 YFSETQ. The CDR3 is 14 amino acids. CDR3 bases: TGCGCCAGCCGTCGGTCGGGGATGGGTTACGAGCAGTACTTC. Amino acids: CASRRSGMGYEQYF.

This clonotype was detected only a few times. V and J are TRBV29-1 and TRBJ2-4; D possibly corresponds to TRBD1 (5 bases). CDR1 and CDR2 from the germline V gene are SQVTM and ANQGSEA. V lost 6 bases to trimming and J lost 0 bases, with 15 bases between them. This CDR3 comprises 15 residues. The DNA for the CDR3 is TGCAGCGTCCAGCAGGGAACTATAGCCAAAAACATTCAGTACTTC. It is translated as CSVQQGTIAKNIQYF.

This clonotype has only one observation. This chain links TRBV7-3 with TRBJ2-1; 14 bases map to TRBD2. Germline V gene data show CDR1 as SGHTA and CDR2 as FQGTGA. Unmatched junction bases numbered 7, after V lost 5 bases and J lost 7 bases. This CDR3 comprises 16 residues. The CDR3 loop is CASSPGTSGGKNEQFF. In DNA form, the CDR3 reads TGTGCCAGCAGCCCTGGGACTAGCGGGGGAAAGAATGAGCAGTTCTTC. The full variable domain, completed using reference TRBV7-3 and TRBJ2-1, is GAGVSQTPSNKVTEKGKYVELRCDPISGHTALYWYRQSLGQGPEFLIYFQGTGAADDSGLPNDRFFAVRPEGSVSTLKIQRTERGDSAVYLCASSPGTSGGKNEQFFGPGTRLTVL.

About this clonotype: Mismatch with germline at one junction end may stem from a read error. J is TRBJ1-2 and V is TRBV7-8; D perhaps matches TRBD1 (5 bases). From germline, CDR1 is SGHVS and CDR2 FQNEAQ. The CDR3 runs 14 residues. CDR3 protein: CASSLAGGSSGYTF. Here the CDR3 DNA reads TGTGCCAGCAGCCTAGCGGGGGGTAGTTCGGGCTACACCTTC.

In its sample, this clonotype was seen a few times. V and J are TRBV20-1 and TRBJ2-3; 12 positions match TRBD2. The CDR3 spans 16 residues. Unmatched junction bases numbered 5, after V lost 3 bases and J lost 1 base. Germline assignment: CDR1 DFQATT and CDR2 SNEGSKA (reference sequence). CDR3 nucleotides: TGCAGTGCTAGGACTAGCGGGGGCCCGGGCACAGATACGCAGTATTTT. It translates to CSARTSGGPGTDTQYF.

CDR3 sequence reads: CSASLTGVRNEQFF. DNA of the CDR3: TGCAGTGCTAGTCTAACAGGGGTTAGGAATGAGCAGTTCTTC. This rearrangement joins TRBV20-1 to TRBJ2-1; 7 nucleotides match TRBD1. With 3 bases clipped from V and 7 bases from J, the junction kept 9 bases outside the gene matches. Germline V gene sequence: CDR1 DFQATT, CDR2 SNEGSKA (reference sequence). This CDR3 region has 14 residues.

This chain uses TRBV12-3 or TRBV12-4 with TRBJ2-1; 10 bases are shared with TRBD2. CDR3 length: 15 residues. After removal of 5 bases from V and 5 bases from J, the junction contained 6 bases not matched to a gene. CDR3 loop: CASSRSGGAHNEQFF. The CDR3 bases are TGTGCCAGCAGTCGCAGCGGGGGGGCCCACAATGAGCAGTTCTTC.

This chain connects TRBV28 to TRBJ2-3; 9 bases line up with TRBD2. The germline V gene has CDR1 MDHEN and CDR2 SYDVKM. The V gene end was trimmed by 8 bases and the J gene end by 8 bases; junction bases not matched to a gene: 14. The CDR3 covers 15 residues. The CDR3 region is CASWPGGRALVTQYF. CDR3 DNA sequence: TGTGCCAGCTGGCCGGGCGGGAGGGCCTTAGTTACGCAGTATTTT.

The chain has TRBV27 and TRBJ1-2; 7 bases map to TRBD1. The ends lost 1 base at V and 0 bases at J; junction bases unmatched: 14. This CDR3 has 19 amino acids. In germline, CDR1 is MNHEY, CDR2 SMNVEV (reference sequence). CDR3 nucleotides: TGTGCCAGCAGTTTATGGGGGAGGAGACAGGGAAAAGCTAACTATGGCTACACCTTC. Protein sequence: CASSLWGRRQGKANYGYTF.

J is TRBJ2-1 and V is TRBV5-1, with D perhaps TRBD1 (6 bases). The V end was cut by 4 bases, the J end by 0 bases, with 14 bases between. This CDR3 has 16 amino acids. Germline-derived CDR1 and CDR2 are SGHRS and YFSETQ. CDR3 sequence (DNA): TGCGCCAGCAGCCAGATGACAGGAAGCTCCTACAATGAGCAGTTCTTC. This encodes CASSQMTGSSYNEQFF.

This clonotype was recorded at least ten times. The CDR3 spells CSARDSQIPYNEQFF. The DNA of the CDR3 is TGCAGTGCTAGAGATTCACAGATCCCTTACAATGAGCAGTTCTTC. The J gene is TRBJ2-1, the V gene TRBV20-1; D gene uncertain. The CDR3 has 15 amino acids. Germline loops: CDR1 DFQATT, CDR2 SNEGSKA (reference sequence). With 0 bases removed from V and 4 bases from J, the gap between germline ends came to 13 bases.

The chain recombines TRBV18 with TRBJ2-1, with D perhaps matching TRBD2 (5 bases). The germline V and J ends were trimmed by 5 bases and 8 bases, with 19 bases remaining between them. The CDR3 spans 15 residues. Germline values: CDR1 KGHSH, CDR2 LQKENI. The DNA for the CDR3 is TGTGCCAGCTCATTCCAGCTAGACTATACGGATGAGCAGTTCTTC. This codes for CASSFQLDYTDEQFF.

This sequence joins TRBV5-1 and TRBJ1-6, with 7 bases lining up with TRBD1. Trimming at V came to 5 bases and at J to 10 bases, leaving 12 bases not matched to a gene. Germline V lookup: CDR1 SGHRS, CDR2 YFSETQ. This CDR3 comprises 15 residues. CDR3 region: CASSEGRQGNSPLHF. CDR3 nucleotide sequence: TGCGCCAGCAGTGAGGGGAGACAGGGAAACTCACCCCTCCACTTT.

The genes are TRBV13 and TRBJ1-2; perhaps TRBD1 as D (6 bases). This CDR3 contains 14 residues. V lost 2 bases and J 4 bases, leaving 11 bases between the germline ends. CDR1 and CDR2 (germline): PRHDT, FYEKMQ (reference sequence). The CDR3 loop is CASSLKGQPYGYTF. DNA of the CDR3: TGTGCCAGCAGCTTAAAAGGACAGCCCTATGGCTACACCTTC.

The gene calls are TRBV15 and TRBJ2-5, with a possible D match to TRBD2 (6 bases). The germline gives CDR1 LNHNV, CDR2 YYDKDF (reference sequence). The CDR3 sequence is 13 residues long. The germline V and J ends were trimmed by 4 bases and 10 bases, with 16 bases remaining between them. The CDR3 DNA is TGTGCCACCAGCACGATAGAGACTAGGGACCAGTACTTC. Its protein is CATSTIETRDQYF.

V is TRBV20-1 and J is TRBJ2-3; D possibly corresponds to TRBD1 (5 bases). This CDR3 has 12 amino acids. The germline CDR1 and CDR2 sequences are DFQATT and SNEGSKA (reference sequence). V lost 4 bases and J lost 5, with 10 bases in between. The CDR3 loop is CSATPGIDTQYF. The CDR3 DNA reads as TGCAGTGCTACGCCAGGGATAGATACGCAGTATTTT.